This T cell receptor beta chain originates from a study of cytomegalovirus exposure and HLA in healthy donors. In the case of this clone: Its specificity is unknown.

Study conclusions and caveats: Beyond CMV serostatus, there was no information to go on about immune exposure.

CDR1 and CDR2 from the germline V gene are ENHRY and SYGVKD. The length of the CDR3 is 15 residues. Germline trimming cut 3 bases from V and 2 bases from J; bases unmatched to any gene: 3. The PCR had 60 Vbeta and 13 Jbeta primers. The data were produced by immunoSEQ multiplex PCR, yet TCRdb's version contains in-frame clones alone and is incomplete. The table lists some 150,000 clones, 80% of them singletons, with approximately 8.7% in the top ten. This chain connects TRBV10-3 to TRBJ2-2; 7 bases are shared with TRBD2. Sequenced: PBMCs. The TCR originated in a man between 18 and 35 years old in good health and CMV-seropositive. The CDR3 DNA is TGTGCCATCAGTGAAGGGACTACCAACACCGGGGAGCTGTTTTTT. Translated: CAISEGTTNTGELFF.